A selection of T cell receptor beta chains follows, all from one sample in a study of human T cells and chemical hapten exposure. TCRdb analysed the RACE reads with MiXCR anew, one entry per CDR3 protein. This sample has 300,000 to 450,000 distinct CDR3 sequences, with approximately 5% found just once. Sample: whole blood, taken in connection with sensitization to the hapten diphenylcyclopropenone (DPC). The receptors here all came from a woman between 50 and 59 years old with alopecia areata. Some clones in this sample may be carry-over from other donors' samples. The CDR3 runs from the conserved cysteine through the conserved F or W. The order of the fields is CDR3 protein, CDR3 DNA, J gene, D gene, V gene, clone size. The D gene is left open where the match is weak. Some rows mark clone size as missing; the rest say once, few, many or name a class of expanded clone.

CASSPQGADGYTF | TGTGCCAGCAGCCCACAGGGGGCGGATGGCTACACCTTC | TRBJ1-2 | TRBD1 | TRBV4-2 | few
CASSRVDLGTDTQYF | TGTGCCAGCAGCCGAGTGGACTTAGGCACAGATACGCAGTATTTT | TRBJ2-3 | - | TRBV27 | -
CASSLAGDPQETQYF | TGTGCCAGCAGTTTAGCGGGAGACCCGCAAGAGACCCAGTACTTC | TRBJ2-5 | TRBD2 | TRBV28 | many
CASSLGWGRTEAFF | TGTGCCAGCAGTTTAGGATGGGGCAGGACTGAAGCTTTCTTT | TRBJ1-1 | - | TRBV12-3/TRBV12-4 | few
CASSFKTGGRNTEAFF | TGTGCCAGCAGCTTCAAGACAGGGGGCAGAAACACTGAAGCTTTCTTT | TRBJ1-1 | TRBD1 | TRBV5-6 | -
CASRPVNSGGYTF | TGTGCCAGCAGACCTGTAAACTCGGGTGGCTACACCTTC | TRBJ1-2 | - | TRBV28 | many
CATSRDLGDGEQYF | TGTGCCACCAGCAGAGATCTCGGGGATGGCGAGCAGTACTTC | TRBJ2-7 | - | TRBV15 | many
CASSPPGQRNQPQHF | TGTGCCAGCAGTCCCCCGGGACAGCGGAATCAGCCCCAGCATTTT | TRBJ1-5 | TRBD1 | TRBV6-5 | many
CASKGNSPLHF | TGTGCCAGCAAGGGTAATTCACCCCTCCATTTT | TRBJ1-6 | - | TRBV6-1 | few
CASSRLPVNTEAFF | TGTGCCAGCTCAAGACTGCCCGTGAACACTGAAGCTTTCTTT | TRBJ1-1 | - | TRBV18 | -
CSARDQTGGAYEQYF | TGCAGTGCTAGAGATCAGACGGGAGGAGCCTACGAGCAGTACTTC | TRBJ2-7 | TRBD2 | TRBV20-1 | -
CASNAQGTTFF | TGTGCCAGCAACGCTCAGGGGACCACATTCTTC | TRBJ2-7 | - | TRBV7-9 | -
CASRSPGQGADSGYTF | TGTGCCAGCAGAAGCCCCGGACAGGGGGCAGATAGTGGCTACACCTTC | TRBJ1-2 | TRBD1 | TRBV6-5 | few
CASSLDRAHEKLFF | TGTGCCAGCAGCTTAGACAGGGCTCATGAAAAACTGTTTTTT | TRBJ1-4 | - | TRBV7-2 | -
CASSPGLRGTDTQYF | TGTGCCAGCAGCCCGGGACTAAGGGGGACAGATACGCAGTATTTT | TRBJ2-3 | - | TRBV11-2 | many
CASSENPHEQYF | TGTGCCAGCAGTGAAAATCCCCACGAGCAGTACTTC | TRBJ2-7 | - | TRBV2 | few
CSAWTPGNSNQPQHF | TGCAGTGCTTGGACTCCGGGAAATAGCAATCAGCCCCAGCATTTT | TRBJ1-5 | - | TRBV20-1 | few
CASALSAGGDEKLFF | TGTGCCAGCGCCTTGTCTGCAGGGGGCGATGAAAAACTGTTTTTT | TRBJ1-4 | TRBD1 | TRBV7-2 | -
CASSYGDISYEQYF | TGTGCCAGCAGTTACGGGGACATCTCCTACGAGCAGTACTTC | TRBJ2-7 | - | TRBV6-2/TRBV6-3 | -
CASRWGDTEAFF | TGCGCCAGCAGGTGGGGGGACACTGAAGCTTTCTTT | TRBJ1-1 | - | TRBV10-2 | many
CASGFGDNEQFF | TGTGCTAGTGGTTTTGGAGACAATGAGCAGTTCTTC | TRBJ2-1 | - | TRBV12-5 | -
CASSRTSGRFETDTQYF | TGCGCCAGCAGCCGCACTTCCGGGCGGTTTGAAACAGATACGCAGTATTTT | TRBJ2-3 | - | TRBV4-1 | many